A selection of T cell receptor beta chains follows, all from one sample in a study of cytomegalovirus exposure and HLA in healthy donors. Method: immunoSEQ multiplex PCR; TCRdb's copy keeps in-frame clones and lacks some. The sample records about 73,000 clones, over 85% being singletons. Source material: PBMCs. These receptors were taken from a woman aged 18-30 years in good health and CMV-seropositive. Each CDR3 is given with its conserved first and last residue.

V	J	CDR3
TRBV18	TRBJ2-6	CASSPLLASGANVLTF
TRBV19	TRBJ2-7	CASSTGRGGYEQYF
TRBV27	TRBJ1-2	CASQGAYGYTF
TRBV2	TRBJ1-6	CASSGTVSYNSPLHF
TRBV19	TRBJ2-2	CAGGTGGHTGELFF
TRBV5-4	TRBJ1-2	CASSLVDSTMRGYTF
TRBV7-7	TRBJ2-1	CASSPGGGRDEQFF
TRBV19	TRBJ2-7	CASSTSGGGVYEQYF
TRBV6-1	TRBJ2-1	CASSEASGGSYNEQFF
TRBV2	TRBJ2-5	CASSGDSPVQETQYF
TRBV6-6	TRBJ2-3	CASSPRLAGGTDTQYF
TRBV19	TRBJ1-3	CASRRQGSGNTIYF
TRBV6-1	TRBJ1-5	CASSDGQELMPQHF
TRBV9	TRBJ2-2	CASSVMEIRGTGELFF
TRBV27	TRBJ1-2	CASSPTGLYGYTF
TRBV7-8	TRBJ1-3	CASSSGQGNPSGNTIYF
TRBV28	TRBJ2-5	CASKQGLVETQYF
TRBV14	TRBJ2-3	CASSQLGHRSTDTQYF
TRBV4-3	TRBJ1-4	CASSEGQASGKLFF
TRBV11-2	TRBJ2-3	CASSSGLAADTQYF
TRBV18	TRBJ2-7	CASSPGQGGQGEQYF
TRBV2	TRBJ2-5	CASREQGVETQYF
TRBV14	TRBJ1-2	CASSQVSSEIQGNYGYTF
TRBV4-1	TRBJ2-2	CASSQVGTGVPGTGELFF
TRBV12-5	TRBJ1-5	CASGFNTDQPQHF
TRBV7-8	TRBJ2-7	CASSAKLTSGRARYEQYF
TRBV4-1	TRBJ2-1	CASSQDRFGNEQFF
TRBV7-8	TRBJ2-6	CASSFSQDRAGANVLTF
TRBV7-6	TRBJ1-2	CASSPQGGPYGYTF
TRBV27	TRBJ1-4	CASSLQANEKLFF
TRBV10-3	TRBJ2-1	CAISAQGQYNEQFF
TRBV27	TRBJ2-1	CASSSSGGYNEQFF
TRBV9	TRBJ2-1	CASTPGGRADNEQFF
TRBV30	TRBJ2-4	CAWSLGTSGSIGAKNIQYF
TRBV28	TRBJ1-5	CASSPRGGALVQPQHF
TRBV7-6	TRBJ2-7	CASSFSAGAYEQYF
TRBV7-9	TRBJ2-3	CASSFRDSLMRDTQYF
TRBV9	TRBJ2-7	CASSAGQGVGYEQYF
TRBV19	TRBJ2-1	CASSKSGSGSSYNEQFF
TRBV19	TRBJ1-5	CASSPTGRTQPQHF
TRBV4-2	TRBJ1-4	CASSQGYRAINEKLFF
TRBV23-1	TRBJ2-4	CASSQCFFEPSGIEPKNIQYF
TRBV20-1	TRBJ1-1	CSARTGRQAFF
TRBV6-1	TRBJ2-1	CASSEVGGNEQFF
TRBV9	TRBJ2-1	CASSVAGGSGEQFF
TRBV28	TRBJ1-1	CASSLRRTEAFF
TRBV7-6	TRBJ1-2	CASSQGGASSFTNYGYTF
TRBV28	TRBJ2-5	CASSLFGQVGSWQETQYF
TRBV30	TRBJ2-1	CAWGLAAGDQFF
TRBV2	TRBJ2-1	CASSDTRVSGNEQFF
TRBV4-3	TRBJ1-6	CASSQDLGQGNSPLHF
TRBV19	TRBJ2-1	CASNGAGFAYNEQFF
TRBV5-1	TRBJ1-1	CASSLGLLNTEAFF